This T cell receptor (beta chain) was observed in a study of beta chain features in type 1 diabetes. Whole-study findings and limits: Among patients, naive, central memory and Treg TCRB repertoires appeared more similar than among healthy donors. People with Type 1 diabetes carried modestly yet significantly shorter TCRB CDR3s in all four CD4+ subsets. The analysis here could not establish whether HLA type shapes TCRB rearrangement. cDNA-based reads could over-represent cells with high TCR expression.

Every isolated RNA sample was fully reverse transcribed, so sequencing captured expressed TCRB transcripts. This table comes from immunoSEQ multiplex PCR, and its TCRdb copy is limited to in-frame clones, with some not included. The table shows about 190,000 clones, with approximately 8% occurring only once. Markers CD45RO/CCR7/CD25/CD127/CD95/CD27 served to sort CD4+ naive, central memory, regulatory and stem cell-like memory cells. A note on this clone: Its specificity is not known.

Sequencing was carried out using central memory CD4+ T cells from blood. The receptor's source is a woman between 40 and 55 years old with type 1 diabetes.

The CDR3 nucleotides are TGCGCCAGCAGCCCGGACTGGTACTCCTACAATGAGCAGTTCTTC. This gives the protein CASSPDWYSYNEQFF. The chain is built from TRBV5-1 and TRBJ2-1; TRBD2 is a possible D gene (5 bases). V was cut by 4 bases and J by 0 bases, with 11 bases left in between. CDR3 length equals 15 residues. The germline V gene has CDR1 SGHRS and CDR2 YFSETQ.